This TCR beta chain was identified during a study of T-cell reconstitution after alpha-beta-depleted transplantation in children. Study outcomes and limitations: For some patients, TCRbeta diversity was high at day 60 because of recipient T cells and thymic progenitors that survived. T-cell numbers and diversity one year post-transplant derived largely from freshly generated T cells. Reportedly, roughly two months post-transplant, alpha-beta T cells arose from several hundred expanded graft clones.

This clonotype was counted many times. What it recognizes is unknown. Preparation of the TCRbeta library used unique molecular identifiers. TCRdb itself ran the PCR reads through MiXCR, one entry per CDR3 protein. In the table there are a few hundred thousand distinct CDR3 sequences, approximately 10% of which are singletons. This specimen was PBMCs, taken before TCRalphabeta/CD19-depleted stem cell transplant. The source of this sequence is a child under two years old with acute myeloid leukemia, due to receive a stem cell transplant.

CDR3 sequence: CASSWTGTGGPETQYF. The CDR3 nucleotides are TGCGCCAGCAGCTGGACTGGGACAGGGGGCCCAGAGACCCAGTACTTC. The J gene is TRBJ2-5, the V gene TRBV5-1; 12 nucleotides match TRBD1. The CDR3 is 16 amino acids. J gave up 4 bases and V 3 bases, and 7 bases lay outside the gene matches. CDR1 is SGHRS, CDR2 YFSETQ, per germline.